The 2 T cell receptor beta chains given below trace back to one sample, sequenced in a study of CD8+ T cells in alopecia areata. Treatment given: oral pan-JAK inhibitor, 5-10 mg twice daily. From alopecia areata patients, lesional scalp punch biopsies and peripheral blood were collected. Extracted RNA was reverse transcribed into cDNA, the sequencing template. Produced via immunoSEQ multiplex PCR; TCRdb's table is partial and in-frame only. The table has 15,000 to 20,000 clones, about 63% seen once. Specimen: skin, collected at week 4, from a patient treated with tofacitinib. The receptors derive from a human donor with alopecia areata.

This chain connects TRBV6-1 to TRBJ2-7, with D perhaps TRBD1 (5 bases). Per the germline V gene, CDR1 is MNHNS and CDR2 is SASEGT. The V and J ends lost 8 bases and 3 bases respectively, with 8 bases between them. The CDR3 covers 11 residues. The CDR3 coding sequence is TGTGCCAGCGTCCAGGGCTACGAGCAGTACTTC. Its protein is CASVQGYEQYF.

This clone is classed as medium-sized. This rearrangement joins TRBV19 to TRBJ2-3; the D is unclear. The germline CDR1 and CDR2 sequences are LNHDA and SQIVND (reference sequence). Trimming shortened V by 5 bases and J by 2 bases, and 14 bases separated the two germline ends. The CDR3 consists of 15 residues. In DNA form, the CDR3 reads TGTGCCAGTAGTGCGTCCGGCTATATCACAGATACGCAGTATTTT. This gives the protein CASSASGYITDTQYF.